This passage covers 27 T cell receptor beta chains from one sample sequenced in a study of cytomegalovirus exposure and HLA in healthy donors. Vbeta (60) and Jbeta (13) primers were used in the PCR. Clones were read by immunoSEQ multiplex PCR, and TCRdb kept only the in-frame ones, dropping some. The sample holds fewer than 150,000 clones, 80% seen once. Input material: PBMCs. The receptors were gathered from a male donor in good health and CMV-seronegative.

The J gene is TRBJ2-1, the V gene TRBV4-3, with D maybe TRBD2 (5 bases). The CDR3 loop spans 14 amino acids. In germline, CDR1 is LGHNA, CDR2 YSLEER. Trimming removed 4 bases from V and 5 bases from J, with 12 bases in between. The CDR3 loop reads CASSRLAGDNEQFF. CDR3 nucleotide sequence: TGCGCCAGCAGCCGGCTAGCTGGGGACAATGAGCAGTTCTTC.

V usage is TRBV6-1 and J usage is TRBJ2-5, with 7 nucleotides matching TRBD1. The CDR3 loop spans 16 amino acids. The ends lost 3 bases at V and 5 bases at J; junction bases unmatched: 12. The germline CDR1 and CDR2 sequences are MNHNS and SASEGT. The CDR3 spells CASSDGTASVSETQYF. The CDR3 region has the DNA TGTGCCAGCAGTGACGGGACAGCAAGTGTCTCGGAGACCCAGTACTTC.

The chain links TRBV6-5 to TRBJ1-6; TRBD1 aligns across 7 bases. This CDR3 is built from 14 residues. The germline CDR1 and CDR2 sequences are MNHEY and SVGAGI. Losses at the gene ends were 7 bases for V and 4 bases for J; bases not matched to a gene: 4. The CDR3 here is CASTSGGYNSPLHF. CDR3 DNA sequence: TGTGCCAGCACCTCAGGGGGTTATAATTCACCCCTCCACTTT.

The chain couples TRBV13 to TRBJ2-7, with 12 bases matching TRBD2. Trimming at V came to 3 bases and at J to 2 bases, leaving 2 bases not matched to a gene. Germline lookup yields CDR1 PRHDT and CDR2 FYEKMQ (reference sequence). CDR3 length: 15 amino acids. CDR3 residues: CASSFSSGGAYEQYF. The CDR3 coding sequence is TGTGCCAGCAGCTTCTCTAGCGGGGGGGCCTACGAGCAGTACTTC.

This clone was found a few times. The chain carries TRBV28 and TRBJ2-5; D may be TRBD1 (6 bases). The J call may be mistaken, given a closer DNA end match to TRBJ2-7. The germline V gene has CDR1 MDHEN and CDR2 SYDVKM. The CDR3 runs to 16 residues. The CDR3 nucleotides read TGTGCCAGCAGTTTACCACCGGGGCAGGGGTCCTACGAGCAGTACTTC. This encodes CASSLPPGQGSYEQYF.

V usage is TRBV27 and J usage is TRBJ2-5; 8 nucleotides match TRBD1. Gene TRBJ2-7 matches the end of the DNA better, so the J call may be wrong. Germline CDR1 is MNHEY and CDR2 is SMNVEV (reference sequence). The CDR3 is 14 residues long. Here the CDR3 DNA reads TGTGCCAGCAGTCCGCGGGACAGGAACTACGAGCAGTACTTC. This sequence encodes CASSPRDRNYEQYF.

This chain connects TRBV14 to TRBJ2-7; weak D call: TRBD2 (5 bases). The V gene's germline CDR1 is SGHDN and CDR2 FVKESK. The CDR3 totals 13 residues. Trimming removed 3 bases at V and 6 bases at J, with 12 bases between. CDR3: CASSHDYESEQYF. The DNA of the CDR3 is TGTGCCAGCAGCCACGACTATGAGAGCGAGCAGTACTTC.

This clone was detected once. The V and J genes are TRBV2 and TRBJ1-2; 7 bases are a match to TRBD1. Germline CDR1 SNHLY, CDR2 FYNNEI. J gave up 7 bases and V 7 bases, and 9 bases lay outside the gene matches. The CDR3 has 13 amino acids. The DNA for the CDR3 is TGTGCCAGCAATGGCCTAGGGACAGCTGGCTACACCTTC. It yields the protein CASNGLGTAGYTF.

This CDR3 is CASSQDLPRETQYF. In nucleotides, the CDR3 is TGCGCCAGCAGCCAAGATCTCCCTCGGGAGACCCAGTACTTC. The V call is TRBV4-1, the J call TRBJ2-5, with unresolved D. V dropped 0 bases and J dropped 5 bases, with 10 bases sitting between them. Per germline, CDR1 MGHRA and CDR2 YSYEKL. The length of the CDR3 is 14 residues.

This chain joins TRBV27 and TRBJ1-4; 8 bases align to TRBD1. The germline V gene has CDR1 MNHEY and CDR2 SMNVEV (reference sequence). The V gene end was trimmed by 6 bases and the J gene end by 6 bases; junction bases not matched to a gene: 3. The CDR3 spans 13 residues. CDR3 sequence reads: CASRGQVDEKLFF. The CDR3 DNA is TGTGCCAGCAGGGGACAGGTGGATGAAAAACTGTTTTTT.

The chain has TRBV7-9 and TRBJ2-5, with TRBD2 identical over 7 bases. The V segment lost 8 bases and the J segment 1 base; nucleotides outside the gene matches: 4. In germline, CDR1 is SEHNR, CDR2 FQNEAQ (reference sequence). This CDR3 has 13 amino acids. CDR3 loop: CASSGTTQETQYF. The CDR3 nucleotides read TGTGCCAGCTCCGGGACTACCCAAGAGACCCAGTACTTC.

CDR3 DNA sequence: TGTGCCAGCAGCAAAGGGCCCCCCCGACTTCTCTATGGCTACACCTTC. It specifies CASSKGPPRLLYGYTF. The chain combines TRBV21-1 with TRBJ1-2. TRBV21-1 is assigned pseudogene status. The CDR3 length is 16 residues.

The gene calls are TRBV6-4 and TRBJ2-1; 7 nucleotides match TRBD2. Germline V gives CDR1 MRHNA, CDR2 SNTAGT. CDR3 length: 14 amino acids. V lost 2 bases, J lost 7 bases, and 5 bases stayed unmatched. CDR3 nucleotides: TGTGCCAGCAGTGACCGCGGGGGTGGGAATGAGCAGTTCTTC. This encodes CASSDRGGGNEQFF.

The chain links TRBV7-6 to TRBJ2-1; possible D gene TRBD2, 6 bases. V lost 4 bases and J lost 8, with 15 bases in between. The CDR3 has 14 residues. Germline CDR1 reads SGHVS; CDR2 reads FNYEAQ. CDR3 nucleotide sequence: TGTGCCAGCAGCTCGCGGGCGGCTAGCGATGAGCAGTTCTTC. The encoded protein is CASSSRAASDEQFF.

V and J are TRBV28 and TRBJ2-3, with TRBD1 identical over 10 bases. J lost 4 bases, V lost 2 bases, and 6 bases had no gene match. CDR3 length: 16 amino acids. Looked up from germline, CDR1 is MDHEN and CDR2 is SYDVKM. As DNA, the CDR3 is TGTGCCAGCAGTTTACCCGGGACAGGGGCTGCAGATACGCAGTATTTT. As protein: CASSLPGTGAADTQYF.

This sequence joins TRBV6-1 and TRBJ2-3; 7 nucleotides align to TRBD2. The CDR3 covers 15 residues. Germline CDR1 reads MNHNS; CDR2 reads SASEGT. V was clipped by 2 bases and J by 6 bases; unmatched bases: 8. CDR3 nucleotide sequence: TGTGCCAGCAGTGAACTAGCGGCTAGCTACGATACGCAGTATTTT. Translating it yields CASSELAASYDTQYF.

The genes are TRBV4-2 and TRBJ2-1; 9 nucleotides match TRBD1. CDR1 is LGHNA and CDR2 is YNFKEQ in the germline V gene. V lost 2 bases and J lost 4; bases outside the gene matches: 6. The CDR3 length is 16 residues. The CDR3 sequence: CASSQTSGTGYNEQFF. Here the CDR3 DNA reads TGTGCCAGCAGCCAAACCTCCGGGACAGGGTACAATGAGCAGTTCTTC.

This chain joins TRBV5-1 and TRBJ2-2; perhaps TRBD1 as D (6 bases). The CDR3 has 15 amino acids. Trimming took off 4 bases at V and 1 base at J, with 11 bases between the two ends. CDR1 and CDR2 from the germline V gene are SGHRS and YFSETQ. CDR3 nucleotide sequence: TGCGCCAGCAGCCCCGGGACACAGAACACCGGGGAGCTGTTTTTT. Translated, it gives CASSPGTQNTGELFF. Based on the CDR3 plus reference TRBV5-1 and TRBJ2-2, the full variable domain is KAGVTQTPRYLIKTRGQQVTLSCSPISGHRSVSWYQQTPGQGLQFLFEYFSETQRNKGNFPGRFSGRQFSNSRSEMNVSTLELGDSALYLCASSPGTQNTGELFFGEGSRLTVL.

This clone was observed a handful of times. The V and J genes are TRBV4-2 and TRBJ1-1, with D uncertain. Germline CDR1 reads LGHNA; CDR2 reads YNFKEQ. This CDR3 comprises 15 residues. V was trimmed by 2 bases and J by 0 bases, leaving 10 bases between them. In nucleotides, the CDR3 is TGTGCCAGCAGCCAACTAGCCAGATTGAACACTGAAGCTTTCTTT. This gives the protein CASSQLARLNTEAFF.

This clone was seen just once. The genes are TRBV2 and TRBJ2-2; the match to TRBD1 covers 9 bases. The CDR3 consists of 15 residues. Germline loops: CDR1 SNHLY, CDR2 FYNNEI. Trimming at V came to 11 bases and at J to 4 bases, leaving 11 bases not matched to a gene. For the CDR3, the DNA is TGTGCCGGGGGGGGGACAGGGACCTTCACCGGGGAGCTGTTTTTT. Its translation is CAGGGTGTFTGELFF.

This chain joins TRBV4-1 and TRBJ2-2; D unresolved. This CDR3 has 17 amino acids. Germline assignment: CDR1 MGHRA and CDR2 YSYEKL. V was shortened by 1 base and J by 4 bases, with 16 bases between the two germline ends. The CDR3 here is CASSQGLLSRLTGELFF. Written as DNA, the CDR3 is TGCGCCAGCAGCCAAGGATTGTTGTCGAGACTCACCGGGGAGCTGTTTTTT.

J is TRBJ1-5 and V is TRBV5-6, with 7 bases that match TRBD1. Germline assignment: CDR1 SGHDT and CDR2 YYEEEE. The CDR3 is made up of 16 amino acids. The trim removed 5 bases at V and 6 bases at J, leaving 14 bases unmatched. The CDR3 loop is CASSFGHNRGVQPQHF. CDR3 DNA: TGTGCCAGCAGTTTCGGGCACAACAGGGGAGTTCAGCCCCAGCATTTT.

The rearrangement joins TRBV6-1 to TRBJ1-5; 7 bases map to TRBD1. This CDR3 has 15 residues. With 7 bases clipped from V and 4 bases from J, the junction kept 10 bases outside the gene matches. Germline assignment: CDR1 MNHNS and CDR2 SASEGT. The CDR3 region has the DNA TGTGCCAGCAATCCTTCTCCAGGGGGAAATCAGCCCCAGCATTTT. Encoded protein: CASNPSPGGNQPQHF.

The J gene is TRBJ2-5, the V gene TRBV30, with D possibly matching TRBD2 (5 bases). Per germline, CDR1 GTSNPN and CDR2 SVGIG (reference sequence). V was trimmed by 0 bases and J by 0 bases, leaving 14 bases between them. The CDR3 has 16 residues. CDR3 sequence (DNA): TGTGCCTGGAGTGTACCGAGCGCCGGGGACCAAGAGACCCAGTACTTC. Amino acids: CAWSVPSAGDQETQYF.

The rearrangement links TRBV6-1 to TRBJ1-2, with D unresolved. The CDR3 runs to 12 residues. V was shortened by 7 bases and J by 3 bases, with 9 bases between the two germline ends. Germline CDR1 MNHNS, CDR2 SASEGT. CDR3 coding DNA: TGTGCCAGCAATTGGGGAGACTATGGCTACACCTTC. This codes for CASNWGDYGYTF.

In regard to this clone: One end of the junction is discordant with germline, which a read error may explain. DNA of the CDR3: TGTGCCAGCAGTTACGCGGGGGTTAATTCACCCTTCCACTTT. It translates to CASSYAGVNSPFHF. V usage is TRBV6-5 and J usage is TRBJ1-6; tentative D call: TRBD1 (5 bases). CDR1 MNHEY and CDR2 SVGAGI come from the germline V gene. The CDR3 is made up of 14 amino acids.

The rearrangement joins TRBV7-2 to TRBJ1-5, with D perhaps matching TRBD1 (5 bases). Per germline, CDR1 SGHTA and CDR2 FQGNSA. With 3 bases removed from V and 0 bases from J, the gap between germline ends came to 12 bases. This CDR3 has 16 residues. The CDR3 protein is CASSFRDSYSNQPQHF. Written as DNA, the CDR3 is TGTGCCAGCAGCTTTCGGGACTCCTATAGCAATCAGCCCCAGCATTTT.